This T cell receptor beta chain was recorded in a study of molecular identifiers for immune sequencing clone quantification. Study results and caveats: Clones above 20 RNA copies held over 98% of effector molecules, under 1% in naive cells. Highly expanded clone sizes could end up underestimated if a barcode were shared by identical TCR molecules.

MiXCR was run by TCRdb on the PCR reads, yielding one entry per CDR3 protein. The repertoire holds 460,000 or so distinct CDR3 sequences, with roughly 26% as singletons. When naive CD8 T cells were sorted, they were gated as CD8+CD4-CCR7+CD45RA+. Turning to this clonotype: Its target is not known.

There are 16 residues in the CDR3. The germline V gene has CDR1 MDHEN and CDR2 SYDVKM. Deletions cut 2 bases from V and 2 bases from J, with 15 bases between. Sequencing was done on a sample of naive CD8+ T cells from blood, with Jurkat cell RNA spiked in. The sample's subset: FACS-sorted CD8+CD4-CCR7+CD45RA+ naive T cells. This TCR was sampled from a human donor in good health. Some libraries in this study had Jurkat cell RNA spiked in. The chain has TRBV28 and TRBJ2-5, with unresolved D. The CDR3 spells CASSLARTRLQETQYF. DNA for the CDR3: TGTGCCAGCAGTTTAGCCAGGACCAGACTTCAAGAGACCCAGTACTTC.